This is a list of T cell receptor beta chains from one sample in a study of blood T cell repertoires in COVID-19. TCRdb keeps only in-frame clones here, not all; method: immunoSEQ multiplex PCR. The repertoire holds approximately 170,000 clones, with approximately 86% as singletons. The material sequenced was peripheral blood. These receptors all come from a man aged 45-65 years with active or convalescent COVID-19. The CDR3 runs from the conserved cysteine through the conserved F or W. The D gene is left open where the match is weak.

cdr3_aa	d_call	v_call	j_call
CASSPTGSGYNEQFF	NA	TRBV5-4	TRBJ2-1
CASSDITGKGGYTF	NA	TRBV27	TRBJ1-2
CASSPKVRGRRETQYF	TRBD2	TRBV18	TRBJ2-5
CASSTSDRGTSPLHF	TRBD1	TRBV7-3	TRBJ1-6
CASSQERAASSYNEQFF	NA	TRBV4-1	TRBJ2-1
CASSLGSSGANVLTF	NA	TRBV7-6	TRBJ2-6
CASSHRTEGYEQYF	NA	TRBV9	TRBJ2-7
CSVEGQGSANYGYTF	TRBD1	TRBV29-1	TRBJ1-2
CASSLRDTSNYGYTF	NA	TRBV5-6	TRBJ1-2
CASSPSGGRAYEQFF	TRBD2	TRBV11-3	TRBJ2-1
CASRGQTTPNYGYTF	NA	TRBV19	TRBJ1-2
CASSDPRQARRETQYF	NA	TRBV10-2	TRBJ2-5
CASSLEGQVFYTEAFF	TRBD1	TRBV5-1	TRBJ1-1
CASRTDGSYGYTF	NA	TRBV12-3/TRBV12-4	TRBJ1-2
CASSFQQGNTEAFF	NA	TRBV7-2	TRBJ1-1
CASSLLAGAGEQFF	TRBD2	TRBV7-3	TRBJ2-1
CASSETGTGDEKLFF	TRBD1	TRBV5-1	TRBJ1-4
CASSPTGAVYNEQFF	TRBD1	TRBV5-6	TRBJ2-1
CASSQRTAMNTEAFF	NA	TRBV4-1	TRBJ1-1
CASSRGSGGAGDEKLFF	TRBD1	TRBV7-9	TRBJ1-4
CASSFGTGGNQPQHF	TRBD1	TRBV6-5	TRBJ1-5
CASNQRQGLGTEAFF	TRBD1	TRBV6-5	TRBJ1-1
CASSETGLAKNIQYF	TRBD1	TRBV25-1	TRBJ2-4
CASSSSENYNEQFF	NA	TRBV11-3	TRBJ2-1